Shown below are 6 T cell receptor beta chains from a single sample sequenced in a study of early T cells in non-severe SARS-CoV-2 infection. MiXCR, run by TCRdb on the 5' RACE reads, gives a single entry per CDR3 protein. The repertoire holds fewer than 90,000 distinct CDR3 sequences, 13% to 15% seen once, with 10% to 11% in the top ten. Sequenced: whole blood. The receptors here all came from an adult who was a healthcare worker with PCR-confirmed SARS-CoV-2 infection or an uninfected control (not recorded which).

Only a few counts were recorded for this clonotype. The chain joins TRBV29-1 to TRBJ2-5; D call uncertain. V gave up 0 bases and J gave up 5 bases, with 10 bases separating them. CDR1 and CDR2 (germline): SQVTM, ANQGSEA. The CDR3 has 13 residues. CDR3 coding DNA: TGCAGCGTTGAAGAGGTTGCGTCGGAGACCCAGTACTTC. Translating it yields CSVEEVASETQYF.

The chain employs TRBV28 and TRBJ2-1; 8 nucleotides agree with TRBD1. The CDR3 has 16 amino acids. Germline loops: CDR1 MDHEN, CDR2 SYDVKM. J was trimmed by 7 bases and V by 1 base; bases with no gene match: 9. CDR3 sequence: CASSLSTGAGGNEQFF. Written as DNA, the CDR3 is TGTGCCAGCAGTTTATCGACAGGGGCGGGTGGAAATGAGCAGTTCTTC.

This rearrangement joins TRBV29-1 to TRBJ1-2; 7 positions match TRBD1. The CDR3 sequence is 12 residues long. The trim removed 6 bases at V and 2 bases at J, leaving 3 bases unmatched. CDR1 SQVTM and CDR2 ANQGSEA come from the germline V gene. CDR3 sequence reads: CSVATGNYGYTF. The CDR3 DNA reads TGCAGCGTGGCGACAGGGAACTATGGCTACACCTTC.

This clonotype has just a few counts. CDR3 in amino acids: CASSYPAWTGGYEKLFF. The CDR3 DNA sequence: TGTGCCAGCAGCTACCCCGCCTGGACAGGGGGCTATGAAAAACTGTTTTTT. The chain combines TRBV7-9 with TRBJ1-4; 11 bases line up with TRBD1. The junction had 10 bases not matched to a gene; V was cut back by 4 bases and J by 6 bases. Germline values: CDR1 SEHNR, CDR2 FQNEAQ (reference sequence). The CDR3 extends over 17 amino acids.

This sequence joins TRBV7-6 and TRBJ2-5; D remains ambiguous. This CDR3 spans 11 amino acids. From germline, CDR1 is SGHVS and CDR2 FNYEAQ. Deletions cut 6 bases from V and 5 bases from J, with 7 bases between. The CDR3 DNA is TGTGCCAGCAGTTCCGCGGAGACCCAGTACTTC. It translates to CASSSAETQYF.

This clonotype turned up a few times. The chain employs TRBV20-1 and TRBJ2-3, with TRBD2 matching over 8 bases. This CDR3 region has 17 residues. CDR1 and CDR2 from the germline V gene are DFQATT and SNEGSKA (reference sequence). Losses at the gene ends were 6 bases for V and 1 base for J; bases not matched to a gene: 15. The CDR3 here is CSAGEYLAGIRTDTQYF. The DNA of the CDR3 is TGCAGTGCCGGAGAGTATTTAGCGGGAATACGCACAGATACGCAGTATTTT.